The present entry profiles one T cell receptor (beta chain) with its context. As yet, its antigen is unknown. The data derive from a study of identical twins. Findings and caveats of the study: With abundant cord blood beta clonotypes, insertions were fewer; memory repertoires showed no such pattern.

This CDR3 comprises 16 residues. V was trimmed by 0 bases and J by 1 base, leaving 13 bases between them. The germline CDR1 and CDR2 sequences are DFQATT and SNEGSKA (reference sequence). TCRdb fed the 5' RACE reads into MiXCR, producing one record per CDR3 protein. The sample shows over 500,000 distinct CDR3 sequences, around 20% of them seen only once. This sample also belongs to another study, concerning T cells expressing NK-cell markers. That work states: Serological testing identified seven of the eight sequenced donors as HCMV-seropositive and one as seronegative.

The V call is TRBV20-1, the J call TRBJ2-1; D possibly corresponds to TRBD2 (6 bases). The sequencing sample was made of CD4+ T cells sorted from blood. The sequence was collected from a woman younger than 30 in good health. The CDR3 sequence is CSARDPQAGSYNEQFF. The CDR3 DNA sequence: TGCAGTGCTAGAGATCCCCAAGCGGGTTCCTACAATGAGCAGTTCTTC.